A selection of T cell receptor beta chains follows, all from one sample in a study of neurological immune-mediated disorders. TCRdb processed the 5' RACE reads anew with MiXCR; each CDR3 protein has one entry. This table has 20,000 to 30,000 distinct CDR3 sequences, more than 10% appearing once. Input material: PBMCs. The receptors originated from a woman aged 55-69 years with HTLV-1-associated myelopathy (HAM/TSP). Each CDR3 is given with its conserved first and last residue. The D gene is left open where the match is weak. Some rows have no size entry. The others give once, few or many, or a class for an expanded clone.

TRBV6-6	TRBJ2-3	NA	few	TGTGCCAGCAGCCAGTTTTGGGACATCACAGATACGCAGTATTTT	CASSQFWDITDTQYF
TRBV10-3	TRBJ2-2	TRBD2	many	TGTGCCATCAGCCCGACTAGCGGACTTAACACCGGGGAGCTGTTTTTT	CAISPTSGLNTGELFF
TRBV2	TRBJ2-6	NA	NA	TGTGCCAGCAGCGATGGACGGTTAACCTCTGGGGCCAACGTCCTGACTTTC	CASSDGRLTSGANVLTF
TRBV12-3/TRBV12-4	TRBJ1-1	NA	many	TGTGCCAGCAGTAGCGCGGGGGACACTGAAGCTTTCTTT	CASSSAGDTEAFF
TRBV20-1	TRBJ2-4	TRBD1	many	TGCAGTGCATGGGACAGTCTAGCCAAAAACATTCAGTACTTC	CSAWDSLAKNIQYF
TRBV20-1	TRBJ2-5	TRBD2	many	TGCAGTGCCCTCTCCGTTTCCGGGACTAGCGGGGGGTGGGAGACCCAGTACTTC	CSALSVSGTSGGWETQYF
TRBV20-1	TRBJ2-4	NA	many	TGCAGTGCTTCGGGACTCCGCCTAGCCAAAAACATTCAGTACTTC	CSASGLRLAKNIQYF
TRBV7-8	TRBJ1-3	TRBD1	many	TGTGCCAGCAGCCCCCGGACAGGGACCTCTGGAAACACCATATATTTT	CASSPRTGTSGNTIYF
TRBV5-6	TRBJ1-1	NA	NA	TGTGCCAGCAGCTTCCGTTTGTCTGGCACTGAAGCTTTCTTT	CASSFRLSGTEAFF
TRBV3-1	TRBJ1-2	NA	many	TGTGCCAGCAGCCAAGAGATTAATCTCACCTTC	CASSQEINLTF
TRBV30	TRBJ1-1	NA	NA	TGTGCCTGGAATAACAGGGAGCACTTCCAACCCACTGAAGCTTTCTTT	CAWNNREHFQPTEAFF
TRBV5-1	TRBJ2-4	TRBD1	many	TGCGCCAGCAGCAGTAGGACAGGGACGAGCGACATTCAGTACTTC	CASSSRTGTSDIQYF
TRBV6-6	TRBJ1-1	NA	many	TGTGCCAGCAGTTACTCCCCTGTGGTTGACACTGAAGATTTCTTT	CASSYSPVVDTEDFF
TRBV6-5	TRBJ1-2	NA	many	TGTGCCAGCAGTTACTCTTGGACAATTCGTGGCTACACCTTC	CASSYSWTIRGYTF
TRBV12-5	TRBJ2-5	TRBD1	NA	TGTGCTAGTGGTTTGACCATAGGGGGCAGGGAGACCCAGTACTTC	CASGLTIGGRETQYF
TRBV5-6	TRBJ1-4	NA	many	TGTGCCAGCAGCTCACGATTCATCGAAAAACTGTTTTTT	CASSSRFIEKLFF
TRBV20-1	TRBJ2-3	TRBD2	NA	TGCAGTGCTTGGACATGGGCTAGCGGGTTCACAGATACGCAGTATTTT	CSAWTWASGFTDTQYF
TRBV5-1	TRBJ1-6	NA	few	TGCGCCAGCAGTAACAGCGGCAATTCACCCCTCCACTTT	CASSNSGNSPLHF
TRBV7-2	TRBJ1-6	NA	many	TGTGCCAGCAGCTTAGGAGGGAGCGGAGGTGGAAATTCACCCCTCCACTTT	CASSLGGSGGGNSPLHF
TRBV30	TRBJ2-2	NA	many	TGTGCCTGGAGTATAGGGTTCCGGGACACCGGGGAGCTGTTTTTT	CAWSIGFRDTGELFF
TRBV12-3/TRBV12-4	TRBJ1-2	NA	many	TGTGCCAGCAGTCACTATGGCTACACCTTC	CASSHYGYTF
TRBV5-1	TRBJ1-1	NA	few	TGCGCCAGCAAACCCGGGACATCCACTGAAGCTTTCTTT	CASKPGTSTEAFF
TRBV7-8	TRBJ1-5	NA	many	TGTGCCAGCAGCTTAGACGGAGCCAGGGGCAATCAGCCCCAGCATTTT	CASSLDGARGNQPQHF
TRBV20-1	TRBJ1-1	NA	many	TGCAGTGCCCGGCGGGGGGGCACTGAAGCTTTCTTT	CSARRGGTEAFF
TRBV7-2	TRBJ2-5	TRBD2	many	TGTGCCAGCAGCCCGAGCCCCATACTAGCGGGGGCCCAGTACTTC	CASSPSPILAGAQYF
TRBV15	TRBJ2-5	TRBD1	many	TGTGCCACCAGCAGACAGACAGGGGGTCAGGAGACCCAGTACTTC	CATSRQTGGQETQYF
TRBV20-1	TRBJ1-3	NA	many	TGCAGTGCTAGAGATCTCTTAAAGGGGGAAGTTGGAAACACCATATATTTT	CSARDLLKGEVGNTIYF
TRBV15	TRBJ2-1	TRBD2	many	TGTGCCACCAGCATTGGACTAGCGGGGGGGCTATCCCCCAGCTCCTACAATGAGCAGTTCTTC	CATSIGLAGGLSPSSYNEQFF
TRBV5-1	TRBJ2-1	NA	NA	NA	CASSIYLCSAGTGARDEQFF
TRBV20-1	TRBJ1-1	NA	NA	TGCAGTGCTGACCGCGGGGGGGCTGCTGAAGCTTTCTTT	CSADRGGAAEAFF
TRBV5-1	TRBJ1-6	TRBD1	many	TGCGCCAGCAGCTCGACTTACAGGGGTAAAGATTCACCCCTCCACTTT	CASSSTYRGKDSPLHF
TRBV3-1	TRBJ2-7	TRBD1	many	TGTGCCAGCAGCTTTCGGACAGGGGTACGCGAGCAGTACTTC	CASSFRTGVREQYF
TRBV6-5	TRBJ2-2	TRBD2	many	TGTGCCAGCAGCACCGGACTAGCGGGAGCAACCGGGGAGCTGTTTTTT	CASSTGLAGATGELFF
TRBV18	TRBJ1-3	NA	many	TGTGCCAGCTCGCCCCAGGGTCCTGGAAACACCATATATTTT	CASSPQGPGNTIYF
TRBV10-2	TRBJ2-7	NA	many	TGCGCCAGCACTAGCTCTAGCTACGAGCAGTACTTC	CASTSSSYEQYF
TRBV5-1	TRBJ2-1	TRBD2	NA	TGCGCCAGCAGCATCGGGACTAGCGGCAATGAGCAGTTCTTC	CASSIGTSGNEQFF
TRBV29-1	TRBJ2-7	NA	many	TGCAGCGTTGTGACAGGATCCTACGAGCAGTACTTC	CSVVTGSYEQYF
TRBV20-1	TRBJ2-3	TRBD2	many	TGCAGTGCCTCCGAGCGGCTCTCGGGGGGGGATACGCAGTATTTT	CSASERLSGGDTQYF
TRBV20-1	TRBJ2-7	NA	many	TGCAGTGCTAGGATTTGGCAGGGAGGCTCCTACGAGCAGTACTTC	CSARIWQGGSYEQYF
TRBV7-2	TRBJ1-1	TRBD1	many	TGTGCCAGCAGCCGCTTAGGGACAGGGGGCAGAAGCACTGAAGCTTTCTTT	CASSRLGTGGRSTEAFF
TRBV7-2	TRBJ1-1	NA	many	TGTGCCAGCAGCCCAGTGGTAGAGGGTGTAGTGAGCACTGAAGCTTTCTTT	CASSPVVEGVVSTEAFF
TRBV7-8	TRBJ2-6	NA	many	TGTGCCAGCAGCCGTTGGACGGCGGATCTCTCTGGGGCCAACGTCCTGACTTTC	CASSRWTADLSGANVLTF
TRBV19	TRBJ1-2	NA	many	TGTGCCAGTAGGGTAGACCGGGACACTAACTATGGCTACACCTTC	CASRVDRDTNYGYTF